The entry below describes one T cell receptor beta chain. Its antigen is as yet unknown. The unsorted PBMC replicate PCRs were performed with 300 ng DNA, some 32,000 T cell genomes. Scientists sequenced DNA from unsorted PBMC on ten immunoSEQ deep assay plates. Method: immunoSEQ multiplex PCR; TCRdb's copy keeps in-frame clones and lacks some. Of nearly 500,000 clones listed, 75% to 85% are singletons. The source of the sample is a study of shared clonotypes between healthy human individuals. Study-level points and caveats: Investigators expected sequencing depth to affect clonotype sharing among donors. Sampling covered blood only; tissue repertoires likely differ.

The receptor comes from a woman in her 40s in good health. Some clones in this sample may be carry-over from other donors' samples. Sequencing input: PBMCs.

The CDR3 nucleotides are TGTGCCAGCAGCTTCTCCAGGGCTAATGAAAAACTGTTTTTT. The encoded protein is CASSFSRANEKLFF. This chain uses TRBV7-8 with TRBJ1-4; a weak D match, TRBD1 (5 bases). V was pared by 3 bases and J by 3 bases, with 8 bases between. CDR3 length: 14 residues. Germline values: CDR1 SGHVS, CDR2 FQNEAQ. Full variable domain (missing parts from reference TRBV7-8 and TRBJ1-4): GAGVSQSPRYKVAKRGQDVALRCDPISGHVSLFWYQQALGQGPEFLTYFQNEAQLDKSGLPSDRFFAERPEGSVSTLKIQRTQQEDSAVYLCASSFSRANEKLFFGSGTQLSVL.